This T cell receptor (beta chain) was obtained from a study of blood T cell repertoires in COVID-19 (TCRdb year 2020). About the study as a whole: The collaborator samples originated in the United States, Italy and Spain and spanned the acute and convalescent phases of COVID-19. The material from the prospective study consisted of cDNA or gDNA derived from T cells, B-cell-depleted T cells, or PBMCs. Subjects who had been exposed to COVID-19, were actively infected with it, or had recovered from it provided the deeply sampled blood TCRbeta repertoires that made up the dataset. The repertoires were made available in a free public database intended to serve as a resource for research on the immune response to SARS-CoV-2. The samples were drawn from two sources: the first 160 participants of the ongoing ImmuneRACE study, and over 1,000 subjects contributed by 6 global collaborators. The sample metadata nearly always contained a de-identified subject ID, COVID-19 status, age in years and sex. Where HLA class I and class II types were available, the types were taken from metadata supplied by the sample provider, not from assay-based typing.

The CDR3 contains 16 residues, cysteine and phenylalanine counted. Only the CDR3 DNA stays, 48 bases, in frame from base 1. Trimming takes 0 bases from V and 7 bases from J, and the germline ends sit 18 bases apart. Based on the germline V gene (reference sequence), the CDR1 and CDR2 sequences are LGHDT and YNNKEL. Participants in the prospective study were enrolled through a virtual design, were aged roughly 18 to 100 years, and lived in roughly 24 United States geographic areas. Cohort assignment in the prospective study relied on participant-reported clinical history from a screening survey and a study questionnaire. Recovered participants in ImmuneRACE Cohort 3 were defined by two consecutive negative NP/OP PCR tests, clearance by a healthcare professional, or resolution of symptoms. Mobile phlebotomists in the prospective study collected whole blood, serum and a nasopharyngeal or oropharyngeal swab from every participant. Additional blood draws and questionnaires over an approximately two-month period could optionally be provided by prospective study participants. Before DNA extraction, prospective study blood samples were shipped either frozen or at room temperature.

What the study reported, not specific to this receptor: The quantity of clinical and demographic metadata differed by source and by participant and was supplied without curation.

TCRbeta CDR3 regions were amplified from genomic DNA using the immunoSEQ Assay, a bias-controlled multiplex PCR. On the authors' methods: Within the assay, amplification of reference gene primers was used to estimate how many nucleated cells each sample contained. To quantify the absolute abundance of each unique TCRbeta CDR3 rearrangement, sequence reads were collapsed and filtered. For each sample, productive Simpson clonality was calculated as the square root of Simpson's diversity index over productive rearrangements. TCRdb mirrors the immuneACCESS table, restricted to in-frame sequences. Some clones are absent from its copies; in checked studies, under half trace to an unresolved V gene, and the reason for the others is unknown. That table supplies the V and J calls and clone size; D and trimming were determined from the DNA. The sample data list around 230,000 clones, and about 88% of these were observed just once. The leading ten clones occupy more than 2.5% of the sample.

With respect to this clone: There is no known antigen for this receptor. No base qualities exist here, and no much larger clone lies one base off it.

Specimen: PBMCs or T cells enriched from blood (not recorded which). The sequence derives from a woman aged 30 to 39 who had recovered from COVID-19. This chain is built from TRBV3-1 (or the pseudogene TRBV3-2) and TRBJ1-2, with the D gene not clear enough to name. The sequenced DNA is TGTGCCAGCAGCCAAGATCGTACGGCTCAATCGGGTGGCTACACCTTC. Translated, this is CASSQDRTAQSGGYTF.